The 27 T cell receptor beta chains listed next were all sequenced from one sample in a study of PD-L1 blockade in urothelial cancer. The time point is: pretreatment peripheral blood. TCRdb keeps only in-frame clones here, not all; method: immunoSEQ multiplex PCR. The sample carries approximately 71,000 clones, over 80% recorded once. This sample comprised PBMCs, obtained around atezolizumab (anti-PD-L1) treatment. The receptors derive from a woman aged 70-85 years with urothelial cancer.

This clone is a singleton in its sample. V is TRBV6-6 and J is TRBJ1-5, with D possibly being TRBD1 (6 bases). V lost 8 bases and J 5 bases, leaving 19 bases between the germline ends. CDR3 length: 15 amino acids. Germline V gene sequence: CDR1 MNHNY, CDR2 SVGAGI (reference sequence). CDR3 bases: TGTGCCAGCTTAAGGGGCGGGGGCGTCGATCAGCCCCAGCATTTT. Its translation: CASLRGGGVDQPQHF.

The chain is built from TRBV6-1 and TRBJ2-1; tentative D call: TRBD2 (6 bases). Germline CDR1 and CDR2: MNHNS and SASEGT. The CDR3 is 16 residues long. V lost 2 bases to trimming and J lost 0 bases, with 11 bases between them. CDR3: CASSESGQPSYNEQFF. CDR3 DNA sequence: TGTGCCAGCAGTGAAAGCGGGCAGCCCTCCTACAATGAGCAGTTCTTC.

The chain carries TRBV7-2 and TRBJ2-5, with 9 bases that match TRBD1. Germline V gene sequence: CDR1 SGHTA, CDR2 FQGNSA. This CDR3 is 15 amino acids long. J lost 4 bases, V lost 4 bases, and 7 bases had no gene match. The CDR3 region is CASSSGQGPPETQYF. The DNA for the CDR3 is TGTGCCAGCAGCTCGGGACAGGGTCCGCCAGAGACCCAGTACTTC.

The CDR3 DNA follows: TGTGCCAGCTCACCAGCGCTAGCGGGTAGCTCCTACAATGAGCAGTTCTTC. This sequence encodes CASSPALAGSSYNEQFF. V is TRBV18 and J is TRBJ2-1; 8 bases line up with TRBD2. V trimming: 2 bases; J trimming: 0 bases; junction bases outside the gene matches: 6. Germline V gene data show CDR1 as KGHSH and CDR2 as LQKENI. The CDR3 runs to 17 residues.

The chain links TRBV27 to TRBJ2-7; D perhaps matches TRBD2 (5 bases). This CDR3 spans 15 amino acids. Germline CDR1 is MNHEY and CDR2 is SMNVEV (reference sequence). Trimming removed 3 bases from V and 0 bases from J, with 12 bases in between. The CDR3 bases are TGTGCCAGCAGTTTTGCGGGCACGAGCTCCTACGAGCAGTACTTC. Its translation is CASSFAGTSSYEQYF.

By share, this clone counts as medium-sized (0.01 to 0.1%). The chain uses TRBV5-6 and TRBJ2-1; TRBD1 agrees at 7 bases. The CDR3 spans 15 residues. Trimming at V came to 0 bases and at J to 6 bases, leaving 6 bases not matched to a gene. Germline V gene lookup returns CDR1 SGHDT and CDR2 YYEEEE. The CDR3 bases are TGTGCCAGCAGCTTGGAACAGGGGTCGGGCAATGAGCAGTTCTTC. It specifies CASSLEQGSGNEQFF.

The chain links TRBV5-6 to TRBJ2-7, with 7 bases aligning to TRBD1. This CDR3 is 15 amino acids long. The junction had 9 bases not matched to a gene; V was cut back by 3 bases and J by 3 bases. Germline loops: CDR1 SGHDT, CDR2 YYEEEE. The CDR3 region is CASSWGTVLIYEQYF. The DNA for the CDR3 is TGTGCCAGCAGCTGGGGGACAGTTCTAATCTACGAGCAGTACTTC.

V usage is TRBV5-1 and J usage is TRBJ1-2; D unclear. The CDR3 runs to 15 residues. CDR1 and CDR2 from the germline V gene are SGHRS and YFSETQ. V was shortened by 2 bases and J by 0 bases, with 11 bases between the two germline ends. The CDR3 loop is CASSFFTDANYGYTF. DNA of the CDR3: TGCGCCAGCAGCTTCTTCACAGACGCTAACTATGGCTACACCTTC.

CDR3 residues: CASSMSGGDTGELFF. In DNA form, the CDR3 reads TGTGCCAGCAGCATGAGCGGGGGGGATACCGGGGAGCTGTTTTTT. V gene TRBV2 combines with J gene TRBJ2-2; 10 nucleotides line up with TRBD2. The V segment lost 6 bases and the J segment 5 bases; nucleotides outside the gene matches: 6. In germline, CDR1 is SNHLY, CDR2 FYNNEI. The CDR3 length is 15 residues.

The CDR3 region is CASSSDRDEQFF. The CDR3 bases are TGTGCCAGCAGCTCTGACAGGGATGAGCAGTTCTTC. V usage is TRBV7-9 and J usage is TRBJ2-1, with TRBD1 matching over 7 bases. Germline V gene lookup returns CDR1 SEHNR and CDR2 FQNEAQ (reference sequence). The CDR3 sequence is 12 residues long. V lost 4 bases and J lost 8; bases outside the gene matches: 2.

This chain uses TRBV19 with TRBJ2-2, with unresolved D. The germline CDR1 and CDR2 sequences are LNHDA and SQIVND (reference sequence). V was trimmed by 6 bases and J by 1 base, leaving 3 bases between them. The CDR3 loop spans 12 amino acids. In nucleotides, the CDR3 is TGTGCCAGTAGCCTGAACACCGGGGAGCTGTTTTTT. This gives the protein CASSLNTGELFF.

V usage is TRBV5-6 and J usage is TRBJ2-3; a weak D match, TRBD2 (5 bases). The length of the CDR3 is 16 residues. Looked up from germline, CDR1 is SGHDT and CDR2 is YYEEEE. Trimming took off 0 bases at V and 2 bases at J, with 13 bases between the two ends. Written as DNA, the CDR3 is TGTGCCAGCAGCTTGGATGGCGGAGGCTACACAGATACGCAGTATTTT. This sequence encodes CASSLDGGGYTDTQYF. Filled out from reference TRBV5-6 and TRBJ2-3, the complete variable domain reads DAGVTQSPTHLIKTRGQQVTLRCSPKSGHDTVSWYQQALGQGPQFIFQYYEEEERQRGNFPDRFSGHQFPNYSSELNVNALLLGDSALYLCASSLDGGGYTDTQYFGPGTRLTVL.

This sequence joins TRBV27 and TRBJ2-1; the match to TRBD2 covers 8 bases. The CDR3 extends over 16 amino acids. Trimming removed 5 bases from V and 6 bases from J; junction bases left unmatched: 12. CDR1 and CDR2 (germline): MNHEY, SMNVEV (reference sequence). The CDR3 DNA is TGTGCCAGCAGTGGCGGGGGGCGGGTCACCCTCAATGAGCAGTTCTTC. Translating it yields CASSGGGRVTLNEQFF.

V is TRBV19 and J is TRBJ1-4; a weak D match, TRBD1 (5 bases). Looked up from germline, CDR1 is LNHDA and CDR2 is SQIVND (reference sequence). Trimming shortened V by 4 bases and J by 8 bases, and 17 bases separated the two germline ends. The CDR3 runs 15 residues. This chain's CDR3 is CASSRGRGLGEKLFF. CDR3 nucleotide sequence: TGTGCCAGTAGTAGAGGCCGGGGGTTGGGGGAAAAACTGTTTTTT. The variable domain in full, completed from reference TRBV19 and TRBJ1-4, reads DGGITQSPKYLFRKEGQNVTLSCEQNLNHDAMYWYRQDPGQGLRLIYYSQIVNDFQKGDIAEGYSVSREKKESFPLTVTSAQKNPTAFYLCASSRGRGLGEKLFFGSGTQLSVL.

This clone showed up just once. CDR3 residues: CASAGTVSEQYF. The CDR3 coding sequence is TGTGCCTCTGCCGGGACAGTAAGCGAGCAGTACTTC. The V call is TRBV30, the J call TRBJ2-7, with 7 bases matching TRBD1. The CDR3 runs to 12 residues. V trimming: 7 bases; J trimming: 6 bases; junction bases outside the gene matches: 9. The germline V gene has CDR1 GTSNPN and CDR2 SVGIG (reference sequence).

The chain has TRBV5-1 and TRBJ2-5; 15 nucleotides align to TRBD2. The CDR3 consists of 19 residues. V lost 0 bases to trimming and J lost 2 bases; unmatched junction nucleotides: 8. Germline-derived CDR1 and CDR2 are SGHRS and YFSETQ. As DNA, the CDR3 is TGCGCCAGCAGCTTGGTTGGGACTAGCGGGAGGTACATTCAAGAGACCCAGTACTTC. Amino acids: CASSLVGTSGRYIQETQYF.

The CDR3 spells CASTSSGGTYNEQFF. In DNA form, the CDR3 reads TGTGCCAGCACTTCTAGCGGGGGGACCTACAATGAGCAGTTCTTC. This chain uses TRBV5-4 with TRBJ2-1, with 11 bases matching TRBD2. The J segment lost 2 bases and the V segment lost 6 bases, leaving 4 bases of the junction unmatched. Germline CDR1 reads SGHNT; CDR2 reads YYREEE (reference sequence). This CDR3 comprises 15 residues.

The V gene is TRBV9, the J gene TRBJ2-2; 8 bases are shared with TRBD2. CDR1 SGDLS and CDR2 YYNGEE come from the germline V gene. V lost 9 bases, J lost 5 bases, and 9 bases stayed unmatched. The CDR3 length is 14 residues. As DNA, the CDR3 is TGTGCCACCCATCCGGGACTAGGTACCGGGGAGCTGTTTTTT. It codes for CATHPGLGTGELFF.

V and J are TRBV11-2 and TRBJ2-5; possible D gene TRBD2, 6 bases. The germline V and J ends were trimmed by 1 base and 2 bases, with 8 bases remaining between them. CDR3 length equals 14 residues. Germline values: CDR1 SGHAT, CDR2 FQNNGV. CDR3 loop: CASSLGGVQETQYF. DNA for the CDR3: TGTGCCAGCAGCTTAGGGGGGGTTCAAGAGACCCAGTACTTC. Variable domain in full (rest from reference TRBV11-2 and TRBJ2-5): EAGVAQSPRYKIIEKRQSVAFWCNPISGHATLYWYQQILGQGPKLLIQFQNNGVVDDSQLPKDRFSAERLKGVDSTLKIQPAKLEDSAVYLCASSLGGVQETQYFGPGTRLLVL.

This rearrangement joins TRBV30 to TRBJ2-3, with D unclear. CDR3 length: 12 residues. Deletions cut 1 base from V and 6 bases from J, with 8 bases between. Germline V gives CDR1 GTSNPN, CDR2 SVGIG (reference sequence). CDR3 in DNA: TGTGCCTGGAGTGGCCTCGCGGATACGCAGTATTTT. This translates into CAWSGLADTQYF.

The gene calls are TRBV10-2 and TRBJ1-1; D gene unclear. The CDR3 covers 11 residues. CDR1 and CDR2 from the germline V gene are WSHSY and SAAADI. V was pared by 7 bases and J by 1 base, with 4 bases between. The CDR3 nucleotides read TGCGCCAGCACCAGGAACACTGAAGCTTTCTTT. Translation: CASTRNTEAFF.

The chain links TRBV5-1 to TRBJ2-7; no reliable D call. V shed 5 bases and J shed 2 bases, with 11 bases lying between them. CDR3 size: 13 residues. Germline loops: CDR1 SGHRS, CDR2 YFSETQ. CDR3 protein: CASRIYQAYEQYF. As DNA, the CDR3 is TGCGCCAGCAGAATCTACCAGGCCTACGAGCAGTACTTC.

This chain uses TRBV2 with TRBJ2-3; weak D call: TRBD1 (5 bases). V was trimmed by 4 bases and J by 0 bases, leaving 8 bases between them. CDR1 and CDR2 from the germline V gene are SNHLY and FYNNEI. This CDR3 contains 14 residues. For the CDR3, the DNA is TGTGCCAGCAGTGGCAGGGCTAGCACAGATACGCAGTATTTT. This codes for CASSGRASTDTQYF.

The chain links TRBV30 to TRBJ2-1; TRBD1 matches 7 bases. The germline gives CDR1 GTSNPN, CDR2 SVGIG (reference sequence). The CDR3 consists of 14 residues. With 7 bases clipped from V and 0 bases from J, the junction kept 6 bases outside the gene matches. The DNA of the CDR3 is TGTGCCTCGGCACAGGGGAACTCCTACAATGAGCAGTTCTTC. Translation gives CASAQGNSYNEQFF.

Remarks on this clone: The identical CDR3 is also encoded by other nucleotide sequences in the sample. This chain uses TRBV7-9 with TRBJ2-1; TRBD2 agrees at 14 bases. Losses at the gene ends were 5 bases for V and 6 bases for J; bases not matched to a gene: 3. This CDR3 spans 15 amino acids. The germline V gene has CDR1 SEHNR and CDR2 FQNEAQ (reference sequence). CDR3 protein: CASSLGLAGVNEQFF. The CDR3 nucleotides read TGTGCCAGCAGCCTGGGACTAGCGGGAGTCAATGAGCAGTTCTTC.

The chain has TRBV19 and TRBJ1-1, with D perhaps matching TRBD1 (5 bases). Trimming removed 3 bases from V and 1 base from J, with 15 bases in between. The CDR3 runs to 16 residues. The germline V gene has CDR1 LNHDA and CDR2 SQIVND (reference sequence). CDR3 region: CASSMSLRGGNTEAFF. The DNA for the CDR3 is TGTGCCAGTAGTATGTCCCTGCGGGGGGGGAACACTGAAGCTTTCTTT. Filled out from reference TRBV19 and TRBJ1-1, the complete variable domain reads DGGITQSPKYLFRKEGQNVTLSCEQNLNHDAMYWYRQDPGQGLRLIYYSQIVNDFQKGDIAEGYSVSREKKESFPLTVTSAQKNPTAFYLCASSMSLRGGNTEAFFGQGTRLTVV.

This sequence joins TRBV6-5 and TRBJ2-2; no clear D gene. V was trimmed by 1 base and J by 0 bases, leaving 6 bases between them. Germline loops: CDR1 MNHEY, CDR2 SVGAGI. The CDR3 covers 15 residues. Written as DNA, the CDR3 is TGTGCCAGCAGTTACTTTGCGGCGAACACCGGGGAGCTGTTTTTT. Its protein is CASSYFAANTGELFF.